These 8 T cell receptor beta chains came from one sample sequenced in a study of blood T cell repertoires in COVID-19. TCRdb's table, derived via immunoSEQ multiplex PCR, lists solely in-frame clones and lacks some. The repertoire holds approximately 170,000 clones, with around 91% as singletons. Material for sequencing was PBMCs or T cells enriched from blood (not recorded which). The receptors stem from a woman under 30 who had recovered from COVID-19.

This clone showed up just a few times. The V gene is TRBV27, the J gene TRBJ2-7; a weak D match, TRBD2 (5 bases). Trimming removed 3 bases from V and 4 bases from J, with 10 bases in between. Germline V CDR1 and CDR2: MNHEY, SMNVEV (reference sequence). CDR3 length: 13 amino acids. CDR3 region: CASSLGGYYEQYF. The CDR3 DNA follows: TGTGCCAGCAGTTTGGGCGGGTATTACGAGCAGTACTTC.

The chain combines TRBV7-6 with TRBJ2-7; 7 nucleotides agree with TRBD1. CDR1 is SGHVS and CDR2 is FNYEAQ in the germline V gene. CDR3 length: 13 residues. With 1 base clipped from V and 3 bases from J, the junction kept 0 bases outside the gene matches. CDR3 amino acids: CASSLGTGYEQYF. As DNA, the CDR3 is TGTGCCAGCAGCTTAGGGACAGGCTACGAGCAGTACTTC.

V usage is TRBV7-2 and J usage is TRBJ2-3; the match to TRBD2 covers 11 bases. V lost 4 bases and J lost 1; bases outside the gene matches: 4. Germline assignment: CDR1 SGHTA and CDR2 FQGNSA. The CDR3 loop spans 16 amino acids. CDR3 in amino acids: CASSSLAGARTDTQYF. The CDR3 DNA sequence: TGTGCCAGCAGCTCACTAGCGGGAGCACGCACAGATACGCAGTATTTT.

This sequence joins TRBV7-9 and TRBJ2-7; perhaps TRBD1 as D (5 bases). Germline values: CDR1 SEHNR, CDR2 FQNEAQ (reference sequence). Trimming cost V 7 bases and J 7 bases, with 14 bases left between them. This CDR3 region has 12 residues. CDR3 DNA: TGTGCCAGCATGATAGGGGAAGGGGAGCAGTACTTC. Translated, it gives CASMIGEGEQYF.

The chain uses TRBV19 and TRBJ1-2, with TRBD1 matching over 10 bases. V trimming: 6 bases; J trimming: 6 bases; junction bases outside the gene matches: 7. The CDR3 covers 14 residues. Germline values: CDR1 LNHDA, CDR2 SQIVND (reference sequence). CDR3: CASSWSGTGDGYTF. Here the CDR3 DNA reads TGTGCCAGTAGCTGGTCAGGGACAGGGGATGGCTACACCTTC.

The CDR3 loop reads CASSENTGGANTEAFF. CDR3 in DNA: TGTGCCAGCAGTGAAAACACAGGGGGGGCGAACACTGAAGCTTTCTTT. The V call is TRBV6-1, the J call TRBJ1-1; TRBD1 agrees at 8 bases. Trimming cost V 2 bases and J 1 base; bases outside gene matches: 6. CDR3 length equals 16 residues. Germline assignment: CDR1 MNHNS and CDR2 SASEGT.

The chain combines TRBV28 with TRBJ2-6; TRBD2 aligns across 9 bases. The CDR3 totals 18 residues. V shed 6 bases and J 2 bases; nucleotides not matched to a gene: 11. Germline CDR1 MDHEN, CDR2 SYDVKM. This CDR3 reads CASSKAGLARTGANVLTF. CDR3 DNA sequence: TGTGCCAGCAGCAAGGCGGGACTAGCAAGAACTGGGGCCAACGTCCTGACTTTC.

This chain connects TRBV2 to TRBJ2-7; 8 positions match TRBD2. The V segment lost 6 bases and the J segment 1 base; nucleotides outside the gene matches: 17. Per the germline V gene, CDR1 is SNHLY and CDR2 is FYNNEI. The CDR3 loop spans 18 amino acids. The CDR3 region has the DNA TGTGCCAGCAGGTCCGGGACTAGTTATAGGAGGGGGTCCTACGAGCAGTACTTC. Its translation: CASRSGTSYRRGSYEQYF.